This TCR beta chain came from a study of T cell repertoires in cytomegalovirus infection. In TCRdb, the reads were re-called with MiXCR into one record per CDR3 protein. The data contain more than 650,000 distinct CDR3 sequences, 35% to 40% of them seen just once; the ten biggest clones take up about 2.8%. V was clipped by 7 bases and J by 3 bases; unmatched bases: 8. CDR1 LNHDA and CDR2 SQIVND come from the germline V gene (reference sequence). The CDR3 has 15 residues. In its sample, this clonotype was seen once. The V gene is TRBV19, the J gene TRBJ1-2; 10 bases map to TRBD1. The source material was PBMCs. The receptor was isolated from a human donor in good health (CMV status not recorded). Some clones in this sample may be carry-over from other donors' samples. As DNA, the CDR3 is TGTGCCAGTATCCACGCCGGGACAGGGGACTATGGCTACACCTTC. Its translation: CASIHAGTGDYGYTF. The variable domain in full, completed from reference TRBV19 and TRBJ1-2, reads DGGITQSPKYLFRKEGQNVTLSCEQNLNHDAMYWYRQDPGQGLRLIYYSQIVNDFQKGDIAEGYSVSREKKESFPLTVTSAQKNPTAFYLCASIHAGTGDYGYTFGSGTRLTVV.